This TCR beta chain was captured in a study of vaccination effects on CD4 cells after COVID-19 (dated 2022 in TCRdb). At the level of the whole study: Each participant got two doses of an mRNA SARS-CoV-2 vaccine, either BNT162b2 or mRNA-1273. A total of approximately 9 COVID-19 convalescent patients and several SARS-CoV-2-naive healthy vaccine recipients were included in the full study. Cultures from other donors in the study were sequenced using the Oncomine TCR Beta short-read assay on an Illumina iSeq 100. SARS-CoV-2 spike-specific CD4+ TCR repertoires from before and after mRNA vaccination were compared in COVID-19 convalescent patients and in infection-naive vaccine recipients. Results the study describes overall, beyond this receptor: The study was limited by a small number of convalescent patients, and early post-infection timepoints were lacking. In healthy vaccine recipients, vaccine-induced clones were almost all SARS-CoV-2 mono-reactive, with only 1 of 255 cross-reactive with common cold coronaviruses. At late post-vaccination timepoints, both infection-induced and vaccine-induced clones showed marked clonal contraction, consistent with waning T cell responses.

The CDR3 has 14 amino acids, counting the end cysteine and phenylalanine. Solely the CDR3 DNA is kept, with 42 bases framed from the first base. This clone has only one observation. The specificity of this receptor is unknown. No much larger clone exists at a distance of one base, and base qualities are not known. In the ViraFEST assay, PBMC were stimulated with viral peptide pools, and antigen-specific CD4+ T cell clonotypes were then identified by expansion using TCR sequencing. After about 10 days of culture, CD4+ T cells were isolated with the EasySep CD4+ T cell isolation kit. Healthy vaccine recipients had no prior SARS-CoV-2 infection, confirmed by negative nucleocapsid antibodies before and after vaccination. About 2.1 million PBMC per well were cultured with approximately 10 ug/ml peptides in IMDM containing roughly 5% human AB serum, about 10 IU/ml IL-2 and gentamicin. On days 3 and 7, half of the culture medium was replaced with fresh IL-2-containing medium. Unless otherwise noted, each peptide stimulation condition was cultured in triplicate wells. PBMC were separated from whole blood using Ficoll-Paque Plus gradient centrifugation and were then either cryopreserved at -140C or used fresh. The spike proteins of SARS-CoV-2 and of the common cold coronaviruses HCoV-NL63, HCoV-OC43 and HCoV-229E were spanned by overlapping peptide pools. The QIAamp micro DNA kit was used to extract genomic DNA from the cultured CD4+ T cells.

Library creation used the immunoSEQ multiplex PCR assay. DNA from the cultured and isolated CD4+ T cells underwent TCR beta CDR3 sequencing. The study's own analysis went as follows. Non-productive TCR sequences were removed and reads were trimmed to the CDR3 region, keeping CDR3s of at least 7 amino acids. The MANAFEST web app was used to identify antigen-specific clonotypes by comparing expansion in peptide wells with expansion in reference cultures. To count as positive, a clone had to show expansion at FDR<0.05 compared with the reference and with all other wells, an odds ratio above 5, and a frequency above 0.1% in two replicate wells. Cross-reactive clonotypes were defined as significantly expanded in SARS-CoV-2 spike wells and in at least one common cold coronavirus spike condition. Levenshtein distance calculated with the stringdist R package was used to assess CDR3 similarity, and unrooted trees were constructed with ape in R 3.6.1. TCRdb stores this immuneACCESS table with in-frame sequences only. Part of the clones is absent; in the studies checked, under half of the shortfall reflects unresolved V genes, and no reason is known for the rest. The D gene and trimming were derived from the DNA, and the V and J assignments and clone size from that table. This sample has about 73,000 clones in its table, and roughly 79% of those were observed once. The leading ten clones occupy about 3.2% of the sample.

Sample: CD4+ T cells from PBMCs cultured with HCoV-NL63 spike peptides, taken before COVID-19 vaccination. The sample's cell subset or site label, in plain terms: HCoV-NL63 spike overlapping peptide pool stimulation. The TCR was taken from a human donor who received a COVID-19 vaccine. The sequence links TRBV21-1 to TRBJ2-3; the table's D call, TRBD2, has no DNA check behind it. TRBV21-1 is a listed pseudogene. The encoded CDR3 is CAPSGLAGPDTQYF. The nucleotide sequence is TGTGCCCCCTCCGGACTAGCGGGGCCAGATACGCAGTATTTT.